Presented here are 32 T cell receptor beta chains from one specimen sequenced in a study of T cell responses to AZD1222 COVID-19 vaccine. Method: immunoSEQ multiplex PCR; TCRdb's copy keeps in-frame clones and lacks some. The table has about 120,000 clones, less than 90% seen once. Sequences were derived from peripheral blood, sampled on day 0 of AZD1222 vaccination. All receptors come from an adult in good health.

The V gene is TRBV29-1, the J gene TRBJ2-2; 8 positions agree with TRBD1. This CDR3 is built from 12 residues. Looked up from germline, CDR1 is SQVTM and CDR2 is ANQGSEA. Unmatched junction bases numbered 4, after V lost 7 bases and J lost 6 bases. The CDR3 protein is CSAGQGSGELFF. In DNA, the CDR3 is TGCAGCGCTGGACAGGGTTCCGGGGAGCTGTTTTTT.

This clone was recorded many times. The V and J genes are TRBV7-8 and TRBJ2-5, with D perhaps TRBD1 (5 bases). Germline CDR1 is SGHVS and CDR2 is FQNEAQ. CDR3 size: 14 residues. The germline V and J ends were trimmed by 0 bases and 6 bases, with 11 bases remaining between them. DNA of the CDR3: TGTGCCAGCAGCTTAGCTACCCAGGGCCAGACCCAGTACTTC. The encoded protein is CASSLATQGQTQYF. The variable domain in full, completed from reference TRBV7-8 and TRBJ2-5, reads GAGVSQSPRYKVAKRGQDVALRCDPISGHVSLFWYQQALGQGPEFLTYFQNEAQLDKSGLPSDRFFAERPEGSVSTLKIQRTQQEDSAVYLCASSLATQGQTQYFGPGTRLLVL.

The chain is built from TRBV29-1 and TRBJ2-1; 9 bases align to TRBD2. Looked up from germline, CDR1 is SQVTM and CDR2 is ANQGSEA. CDR3 length: 14 amino acids. The V and J ends lost 7 bases and 2 bases, in that order; junction bases with no gene match: 6. The CDR3 reads CSGVVAGAYNEQFF. The CDR3 nucleotides read TGCAGCGGTGTGGTAGCGGGAGCCTACAATGAGCAGTTCTTC.

The rearrangement links TRBV27 to TRBJ2-7; D ambiguous. V lost 7 bases and J 2 bases, leaving 15 bases between the germline ends. From germline, CDR1 is MNHEY and CDR2 SMNVEV (reference sequence). This CDR3 has 14 residues. CDR3 in DNA: TGTGCCAGCACCCCCGGCGGAAAAACCTACGAGCAGTACTTC. Translated, it gives CASTPGGKTYEQYF.

This chain joins TRBV2 and TRBJ2-2, with D perhaps TRBD1 (5 bases). The CDR3 has 17 residues. Germline lookup yields CDR1 SNHLY and CDR2 FYNNEI. Trimming took off 7 bases at V and 6 bases at J, with 24 bases between the two ends. As DNA, the CDR3 is TGTGCCAGCACTCCCAAATTACAGGTGGCGGTCGCCGGGGAGCTGTTTTTT. It is translated as CASTPKLQVAVAGELFF.

This sequence joins TRBV2 and TRBJ2-1, with 8 bases matching TRBD1. Germline assignment: CDR1 SNHLY and CDR2 FYNNEI. This CDR3 has 14 residues. V gave up 4 bases and J gave up 9 bases; unmatched junction bases: 8. The CDR3 region has the DNA TGTGCCAGCAGTGGCGTCAGGGGGCGAGTTGAGCAGTTCTTC. Its protein is CASSGVRGRVEQFF. The full variable domain, in which reference TRBV2 and TRBJ2-1 provide the parts outside the CDR3, is EPEVTQTPSHQVTQMGQEVILRCVPISNHLYFYWYRQILGQKVEFLVSFYNNEISEKSEIFDDQFSVERPDGSNFTLKIRSTKLEDSAMYFCASSGVRGRVEQFFGPGTRLTVL.

The rearrangement joins TRBV5-1 to TRBJ2-7, with a tentative D call TRBD2 (6 bases). Germline V lookup: CDR1 SGHRS, CDR2 YFSETQ. Trimming left V 5 bases short and J 6 bases short, with 18 bases between. The CDR3 contains 14 residues. This CDR3 reads CASSAAGRSVEQYF. The DNA of the CDR3 is TGCGCCAGCAGTGCGGCGGGACGGTCGGTCGAGCAGTACTTC.

This clone occurred a few times. The chain has TRBV19 and TRBJ2-5, with 12 nucleotides matching TRBD2. There are 15 residues in the CDR3. The V segment lost 3 bases and the J segment 5 bases; nucleotides outside the gene matches: 4. CDR1 LNHDA and CDR2 SQIVND come from the germline V gene (reference sequence). The chain's CDR3 is CASSMTSGSFETQYF. The CDR3 bases are TGTGCCAGTAGTATGACTAGCGGGAGCTTCGAGACCCAGTACTTC.

The gene calls are TRBV5-8 and TRBJ2-7; TRBD1 matches at 10 bases. The CDR3 is 14 residues long. In germline, CDR1 is SGHTS, CDR2 YDEGEE. J lost 5 bases, V lost 2 bases, and 4 bases had no gene match. The CDR3 protein is CASSFRGTGDEQYF. Here the CDR3 DNA reads TGTGCCAGCAGCTTTCGAGGGACAGGGGACGAGCAGTACTTC.

This rearrangement joins TRBV27 to TRBJ1-4, with TRBD1 matching 8 bases. The CDR3 spans 15 residues. The V segment lost 2 bases and the J segment 7 bases; nucleotides outside the gene matches: 6. CDR1 is MNHEY, CDR2 SMNVEV, per germline (reference sequence). The CDR3 is CASSLATGGAEKLFF. The CDR3 nucleotides read TGTGCCAGCAGTTTAGCTACAGGGGGAGCTGAAAAACTGTTTTTT.

This clone has just one count. V is TRBV6-6 and J is TRBJ1-6; unclear D gene. The CDR3 has 20 residues. Trimming removed 5 bases at V and 0 bases at J, with 23 bases between. Looked up from germline, CDR1 is MNHNY and CDR2 is SVGAGI (reference sequence). CDR3 bases: TGTGCCAGCAGTCAAACACGTCCTTTAGACGGGAGCTCCTATAATTCACCCCTCCACTTT. Its translation is CASSQTRPLDGSSYNSPLHF.

CDR3 in amino acids: CASSLAGLLYNEQFF. In DNA, the CDR3 is TGTGCCAGCAGTTTAGCGGGGTTACTTTACAATGAGCAGTTCTTC. The rearrangement joins TRBV27 to TRBJ2-1; possible D gene TRBD2, 6 bases. This CDR3 contains 15 residues. The V and J ends lost 2 bases and 4 bases respectively, with 12 bases between them. Germline CDR1 is MNHEY and CDR2 is SMNVEV (reference sequence).

The chain joins TRBV7-9 to TRBJ2-1; D gene unclear. There are 15 residues in the CDR3. The V gene lost 7 bases and the J gene lost 2 bases, with 15 bases spanning the gap. The germline V gene encodes CDR1 SEHNR and CDR2 FQNEAQ (reference sequence). The CDR3: CASTTSGLPYNEQFF. The CDR3, as DNA: TGTGCCAGCACTACCAGTGGTCTACCCTACAATGAGCAGTTCTTC. Variable domain in full (rest from reference TRBV7-9 and TRBJ2-1): DTGVSQNPRHKITKRGQNVTFRCDPISEHNRLYWYRQTLGQGPEFLTYFQNEAQLEKSRLLSDRFSAERPKGSFSTLEIQRTEQGDSAMYLCASTTSGLPYNEQFFGPGTRLTVL.

This clone was seen a single time. CDR3 region: CASKQGNGGYTF. CDR3 bases: TGTGCCTCGAAACAGGGGAACGGTGGCTACACCTTC. The V call is TRBV27, the J call TRBJ1-2, with TRBD1 matching over 7 bases. The germline gives CDR1 MNHEY, CDR2 SMNVEV (reference sequence). This CDR3 spans 12 amino acids. V shed 11 bases and J 7 bases; nucleotides not matched to a gene: 10.

The rearrangement links TRBV6-1 to TRBJ2-1; D possibly corresponds to TRBD2 (5 bases). CDR3 length: 15 residues. The V and J ends lost 1 base and 9 bases respectively, with 16 bases between them. Germline CDR1 MNHNS, CDR2 SASEGT. The CDR3 nucleotides read TGTGCCAGCAGTGAAGGGCGGGTCCTCCACCTTGAGCAGTTCTTC. This translates into CASSEGRVLHLEQFF.

In its sample, this clone was seen a few times. This chain uses TRBV5-1 with TRBJ2-7; D perhaps matches TRBD1 (6 bases). This CDR3 is built from 15 residues. Looked up from germline, CDR1 is SGHRS and CDR2 is YFSETQ. V shed 5 bases and J shed 5 bases, with 20 bases lying between them. The CDR3 DNA is TGCGCCAGCAGTATCAGGCAGGGGAGCATCCACGAGCAGTACTTC. Protein sequence: CASSIRQGSIHEQYF. Full variable domain (rest looked up from reference TRBV5-1 and TRBJ2-7): KAGVTQTPRYLIKTRGQQVTLSCSPISGHRSVSWYQQTPGQGLQFLFEYFSETQRNKGNFPGRFSGRQFSNSRSEMNVSTLELGDSALYLCASSIRQGSIHEQYFGPGTRLTVT.

V and J are TRBV28 and TRBJ2-2; TRBD2 aligns across 7 bases. With 3 bases clipped from V and 4 bases from J, the junction kept 2 bases outside the gene matches. The CDR3 consists of 14 residues. Germline V lookup: CDR1 MDHEN, CDR2 SYDVKM. CDR3 in amino acids: CASSFWGGTGELFF. The CDR3 DNA follows: TGTGCCAGCAGTTTCTGGGGGGGCACCGGGGAGCTGTTTTTT.

This clone was seen more than once but under ten times. The V gene is TRBV2, the J gene TRBJ2-7; the match to TRBD1 covers 7 bases. This CDR3 has 14 amino acids. Germline V gives CDR1 SNHLY, CDR2 FYNNEI. J lost 2 bases, V lost 6 bases, and 7 bases had no gene match. DNA of the CDR3: TGTGCCAGCAGGCTTAGACAGGGTCCCTACGAGCAGTACTTC. Amino acid sequence: CASRLRQGPYEQYF.

V and J are TRBV4-2 and TRBJ1-6; the D gene is possibly TRBD1 (5 bases). This CDR3 has 18 residues. Germline CDR1 reads LGHNA; CDR2 reads YNFKEQ. The ends were cut back, 0 bases at V and 7 bases at J, with 19 bases in the middle. CDR3 bases: TGTGCCAGCAGCCAAGAAGCACACGCGACAGATCGGAATTCACCCCTCCACTTT. Translated, it gives CASSQEAHATDRNSPLHF.

The J gene is TRBJ2-2, the V gene TRBV4-1; D may be TRBD1 (6 bases). Germline loops: CDR1 MGHRA, CDR2 YSYEKL. The CDR3 extends over 15 amino acids. V lost 1 base, J lost 8 bases, and 14 bases lay in between. CDR3 protein: CASSQAFRGKGELFF. CDR3 sequence (DNA): TGCGCCAGCAGCCAAGCGTTTAGGGGGAAAGGGGAGCTGTTTTTT.

DNA for the CDR3: TGTGCCAGCAGTTACCGACCTTGGACTAGCGGGGGGTACAATGAGCAGTTCTTC. As protein: CASSYRPWTSGGYNEQFF. The chain links TRBV6-2 or TRBV6-3 to TRBJ2-1; TRBD2 matches at 14 bases. The V gene end was trimmed by 2 bases and the J gene end by 4 bases; junction bases not matched to a gene: 7. Germline-derived CDR1 and CDR2 are MNHEY and SVGEGT. The CDR3 length is 18 residues.

This chain connects TRBV28 to TRBJ2-7; no clear D gene. Germline CDR1 reads MDHEN; CDR2 reads SYDVKM. V lost 5 bases to trimming and J lost 0 bases, with 17 bases between them. The CDR3 contains 16 residues. The CDR3 DNA reads TGTGCCAGCAGTACCCCCTGGACGTTGAGCTCCTACGAGCAGTACTTC. It is translated as CASSTPWTLSSYEQYF.

V usage is TRBV27 and J usage is TRBJ2-1, with TRBD1 as a possible D gene (7 bases). Germline loops: CDR1 MNHEY, CDR2 SMNVEV (reference sequence). V lost 0 bases and J 5 bases, leaving 14 bases between the germline ends. This CDR3 contains 16 residues. The CDR3 is CASSLSAGGKDNEQFF. Here the CDR3 DNA reads TGTGCCAGCAGTTTATCCGCAGGGGGGAAGGACAATGAGCAGTTCTTC.

This sequence joins TRBV27 and TRBJ1-6, with 7 bases aligning to TRBD1. The germline V gene encodes CDR1 MNHEY and CDR2 SMNVEV (reference sequence). With V trimmed by 4 bases and J by 4 bases, 7 bases remained unmatched. The CDR3 spans 16 residues. The CDR3 DNA reads as TGTGCCAGCAGTTCTGGGACAGCTGTTTATAATTCACCCCTCCACTTT. This gives the protein CASSSGTAVYNSPLHF.

This clone was seen just once. This chain connects TRBV18 to TRBJ2-1; D is uncertain. Trimming pared 3 bases from V and 0 bases from J, leaving 6 bases between. Germline V gives CDR1 KGHSH, CDR2 LQKENI. The CDR3 has 14 residues. In nucleotides, the CDR3 is TGTGCCAGCTCACCGGATCTCTCCTACAATGAGCAGTTCTTC. This translates into CASSPDLSYNEQFF.

This rearrangement joins TRBV7-3 to TRBJ1-2; D is perhaps TRBD1 (5 bases). V was pared by 5 bases and J by 8 bases, with 21 bases between. CDR1 is SGHTA and CDR2 is FQGTGA in the germline V gene. The CDR3 consists of 15 residues. The CDR3 coding sequence is TGTGCCAGCAGCCAGGATGGGGGGACGACAAAGGGCTACACCTTC. Translating it yields CASSQDGGTTKGYTF.

This chain links TRBV7-8 with TRBJ2-2, with D hard to call. The germline CDR1 and CDR2 sequences are SGHVS and FQNEAQ. V was shortened by 3 bases and J by 1 base, with 6 bases between the two germline ends. This CDR3 is built from 14 residues. The chain's CDR3 is CASSFNRNTGELFF. The CDR3 nucleotides are TGTGCCAGCAGCTTTAACAGGAACACCGGGGAGCTGTTTTTT.

DNA for the CDR3: TGTGCCACCAGTGGGGGATACAATCAGCCCCAGCATTTT. This encodes CATSGGYNQPQHF. The chain couples TRBV24-1 to TRBJ1-5; D unclear. The CDR3 is 13 residues long. V lost 5 bases, J lost 3 bases, and 7 bases lay in between. Per germline, CDR1 KGHDR and CDR2 SFDVKD.

The V call is TRBV7-3, the J call TRBJ1-1; no clear D gene. The CDR3 sequence is 13 residues long. The germline CDR1 and CDR2 sequences are SGHTA and FQGTGA. V was trimmed by 4 bases and J by 1 base, leaving 7 bases between them. CDR3 sequence (DNA): TGTGCCAGCAGCTCTTGGGGGAACACTGAAGCTTTCTTT. As protein: CASSSWGNTEAFF.

The chain recombines TRBV7-9 with TRBJ2-7, with 7 nucleotides matching TRBD1. The CDR3 spans 16 residues. Germline trimming cut 6 bases from V and 6 bases from J; bases unmatched to any gene: 17. Germline assignment: CDR1 SEHNR and CDR2 FQNEAQ (reference sequence). The CDR3 loop is CASSPATGTESAEQYF. The CDR3, as DNA: TGTGCCAGCAGTCCAGCTACCGGGACAGAGTCGGCCGAGCAGTACTTC. The full variable domain, rest sourced from reference TRBV7-9 and TRBJ2-7, is DTGVSQNPRHKITKRGQNVTFRCDPISEHNRLYWYRQTLGQGPEFLTYFQNEAQLEKSRLLSDRFSAERPKGSFSTLEIQRTEQGDSAMYLCASSPATGTESAEQYFGPGTRLTVT.

The chain links TRBV10-3 to TRBJ2-1; 9 nucleotides align to TRBD2. The length of the CDR3 is 16 residues. CDR1 ENHRY and CDR2 SYGVKD come from the germline V gene. The ends lost 3 bases at V and 6 bases at J; junction bases unmatched: 9. Written as DNA, the CDR3 is TGTGCCATCAGTGATACGGCTAGCGGGGTTGCCAATGAGCAGTTCTTC. Its translation: CAISDTASGVANEQFF.

The J gene is TRBJ2-3, the V gene TRBV6-5, with unresolved D. This CDR3 spans 15 amino acids. Trimming took 3 bases from V and 0 from J, leaving 10 bases between them. CDR1 and CDR2 (germline): MNHEY, SVGAGI. The CDR3 sequence: CASSYPAPSTDTQYF. Written as DNA, the CDR3 is TGTGCCAGCAGTTATCCGGCCCCTAGCACAGATACGCAGTATTTT.